This TCR beta chain was recovered during a study of shared clonotypes between healthy human individuals. It was across several immunoSEQ plates that each subset's genomic DNA was evenly split. Profiling relied on immunoSEQ multiplex PCR, and the TCRdb table lists in-frame clones only, not all of them. The table lists 450,000 to 600,000 clones, 79% of them singletons. This clone showed up just once. Sequenced sample: PBMCs. This clonotype was sampled from a woman in her 40s in good health. Some clones in this sample may be carry-over from other donors' samples.

CDR3 coding DNA: TGCGCCAGCAGCTTGGCGGGAGGGGAGTTCTTC. Translating gives CASSLAGGEFF. The chain joins TRBV5-1 to TRBJ2-1, with 8 bases identical to TRBD2. Germline values: CDR1 SGHRS, CDR2 YFSETQ. After removal of 0 bases from V and 14 bases from J, the junction contained 1 base not matched to a gene. This CDR3 has 11 amino acids.